The 24 T cell receptor beta chains presented below share a single source sample, sequenced in a study of cytomegalovirus exposure and HLA in healthy donors. PCR involved 60 Vbeta and 13 Jbeta primers. Libraries were prepared by immunoSEQ multiplex PCR; TCRdb keeps only in-frame clonotypes and omits some of them. The sample shows around 150,000 clones, roughly 80% of them seen only once. Sequencing used PBMCs. The receptors here all came from a male donor in good health and CMV-seronegative.

Only one count was recorded for this clone. This chain uses TRBV7-8 with TRBJ2-1; 7 bases agree with TRBD2. After removal of 2 bases from V and 9 bases from J, the junction contained 4 bases not matched to a gene. The CDR3 consists of 13 residues. Germline V gene sequence: CDR1 SGHVS, CDR2 FQNEAQ. The CDR3 sequence is CASSLNGRTEQFF. CDR3 nucleotides: TGTGCCAGCAGCTTAAACGGGAGGACTGAGCAGTTCTTC.

V gene TRBV9 combines with J gene TRBJ2-2, with D possibly being TRBD2 (5 bases). Trimming shortened V by 0 bases and J by 0 bases, and 12 bases separated the two germline ends. The germline V gene has CDR1 SGDLS and CDR2 YYNGEE. This CDR3 comprises 17 residues. The chain's CDR3 is CASSVDETTPNTGELFF. For the CDR3, the DNA is TGTGCCAGCAGCGTAGATGAGACTACCCCGAACACCGGGGAGCTGTTTTTT.

This clone was recorded only once. The gene calls are TRBV28 and TRBJ2-7; the D gene is possibly TRBD2 (6 bases). Trimming took 4 bases from V and 0 from J, leaving 13 bases between them. The CDR3 spans 15 residues. Looked up from germline, CDR1 is MDHEN and CDR2 is SYDVKM. The CDR3 bases are TGTGCCAGCAGTTCGGGCGGGACTGGCTCCTACGAGCAGTACTTC. Residues: CASSSGGTGSYEQYF.

This chain joins TRBV7-3 and TRBJ2-3; 12 bases match TRBD2. CDR3 size: 16 residues. J lost 9 bases, V lost 4 bases, and 11 bases had no gene match. Per germline, CDR1 SGHTA and CDR2 FQGTGA. The CDR3 nucleotides are TGTGCCAGCAGCTCCTACCCGGGACTAGCGGGCGGGACGCAGTATTTT. Residues: CASSSYPGLAGGTQYF.

The chain is built from TRBV7-2 and TRBJ2-7; D is perhaps TRBD2 (5 bases). V was pared by 7 bases and J by 3 bases, with 13 bases between. The germline V gene encodes CDR1 SGHTA and CDR2 FQGNSA. There are 13 residues in the CDR3. The chain's CDR3 is CASTSGINYEQYF. In nucleotides, the CDR3 is TGTGCCAGCACTTCCGGGATAAACTACGAGCAGTACTTC.

The chain uses TRBV7-9 and TRBJ1-2, with TRBD1 as a possible D gene (6 bases). CDR1 and CDR2 (germline): SEHNR, FQNEAQ (reference sequence). This CDR3 region has 13 residues. V dropped 5 bases and J dropped 11 bases, with 18 bases sitting between them. DNA for the CDR3: TGTGCCAGCAGCGCCCTGGACGGGAGGGGGTACACCTTC. This encodes CASSALDGRGYTF. The whole variable domain, remainder taken from reference TRBV7-9 and TRBJ1-2, is DTGVSQNPRHKITKRGQNVTFRCDPISEHNRLYWYRQTLGQGPEFLTYFQNEAQLEKSRLLSDRFSAERPKGSFSTLEIQRTEQGDSAMYLCASSALDGRGYTFGSGTRLTVV.

The chain carries TRBV5-1 and TRBJ1-1; D uncertain. Trimming removed 6 bases at V and 0 bases at J, with 6 bases between. The CDR3 totals 12 residues. Germline CDR1 SGHRS, CDR2 YFSETQ. For the CDR3, the DNA is TGCGCCAGCAACAATCTGAACACTGAAGCTTTCTTT. Encoded protein: CASNNLNTEAFF.

This clone has a single count. This chain joins TRBV7-9 and TRBJ2-7; TRBD2 matches 11 bases. The CDR3 extends over 16 amino acids. The V segment lost 2 bases and the J segment 5 bases; nucleotides outside the gene matches: 8. Per the germline V gene, CDR1 is SEHNR and CDR2 is FQNEAQ (reference sequence). CDR3 DNA sequence: TGTGCCAGCAGCTTACCTTTAGCGGGAGGGCCTAACGAGCAGTACTTC. This gives the protein CASSLPLAGGPNEQYF. Looking up the rest from reference TRBV7-9 and TRBJ2-7 gives the full variable domain: DTGVSQNPRHKITKRGQNVTFRCDPISEHNRLYWYRQTLGQGPEFLTYFQNEAQLEKSRLLSDRFSAERPKGSFSTLEIQRTEQGDSAMYLCASSLPLAGGPNEQYFGPGTRLTVT.

This chain links TRBV9 with TRBJ1-3; possible D gene TRBD1, 5 bases. The germline gives CDR1 SGDLS, CDR2 YYNGEE. V was clipped by 3 bases and J by 7 bases, with 14 bases between them. The CDR3 extends over 14 amino acids. The CDR3 here is CASSGGPPRNTIYF. The CDR3 bases are TGTGCCAGCAGCGGGGGCCCTCCTCGGAACACCATATATTTT. Full variable domain (outside the CDR3, taken from reference TRBV9 and TRBJ1-3): DSGVTQTPKHLITATGQRVTLRCSPRSGDLSVYWYQQSLDQGLQFLIQYYNGEERAKGNILERFSAQQFPDLHSELNLSSLELGDSALYFCASSGGPPRNTIYFGEGSWLTVV.

This clone showed up many times. The chain employs TRBV11-2 and TRBJ1-3; maybe TRBD1 (5 bases). CDR3 length: 17 residues. Trimming took 5 bases from V and 0 from J, leaving 17 bases between them. Germline CDR1 SGHAT, CDR2 FQNNGV. The CDR3 reads CASSRSGGPNSGNTIYF. The CDR3 DNA sequence: TGTGCCAGCAGCCGAAGCGGGGGACCTAACTCTGGAAACACCATATATTTT.

The chain recombines TRBV6-5 with TRBJ1-1; 8 bases line up with TRBD1. Trimming cost V 0 bases and J 3 bases; bases outside gene matches: 3. Per germline, CDR1 MNHEY and CDR2 SVGAGI. The CDR3 is 15 residues long. The CDR3 sequence is CASSYSWTGHTEAFF. CDR3 DNA sequence: TGTGCCAGCAGTTACTCGTGGACAGGGCACACTGAAGCTTTCTTT.

The V gene is TRBV19, the J gene TRBJ2-1, with 7 bases identical to TRBD2. The CDR3 consists of 15 residues. The J segment lost 7 bases and the V segment lost 2 bases, leaving 8 bases of the junction unmatched. Germline V lookup: CDR1 LNHDA, CDR2 SQIVND (reference sequence). The CDR3 bases are TGTGCCAGTAGTATAATGTGGGGGAGGGGAAATGAGCAGTTCTTC. It translates to CASSIMWGRGNEQFF.

The genes are TRBV23-1 and TRBJ1-4, with TRBD1 identical over 10 bases. TRBV23-1 is assigned to the ORF class and has an uncertain function. This CDR3 has 13 amino acids. V was clipped by 8 bases and J by 8 bases; unmatched bases: 5. CDR3 residues: CASGQGEKEKLFF. In DNA, the CDR3 is TGCGCCAGCGGACAGGGGGAGAAAGAAAAACTGTTTTTT.

This clone was seen only a few times. The chain carries TRBV4-3 and TRBJ1-3, with unresolved D. CDR3 length: 13 residues. V dropped 1 base and J dropped 4 bases, with 5 bases sitting between them. Germline CDR1 is LGHNA and CDR2 is YSLEER. As DNA, the CDR3 is TGCGCCAGCAGCCAAGGGGCCGGAAACACCATATATTTT. As protein: CASSQGAGNTIYF.

The chain recombines TRBV5-8 with TRBJ2-3, with D perhaps TRBD2 (5 bases). This CDR3 has 11 residues. CDR1 and CDR2 (germline): SGHTS, YDEGEE. V gave up 2 bases and J gave up 8 bases, with 6 bases separating them. In nucleotides, the CDR3 is TGTGCCAGCAGCTTTGGAGGTACGCAGTATTTT. Protein: CASSFGGTQYF.

V is TRBV27 and J is TRBJ2-1; possibly TRBD1 for D (7 bases). Trimming left V 6 bases short and J 7 bases short, with 13 bases between. The CDR3 has 13 amino acids. Germline V gene data show CDR1 as MNHEY and CDR2 as SMNVEV (reference sequence). The CDR3: CASSHRGGNEQFF. CDR3 nucleotide sequence: TGTGCCAGCAGCCACAGGGGAGGAAATGAGCAGTTCTTC.

This chain links TRBV13 with TRBJ1-2; weak D call: TRBD1 (6 bases). CDR1 is PRHDT and CDR2 is FYEKMQ in the germline V gene (reference sequence). CDR3 length: 15 amino acids. Deletions cut 1 base from V and 4 bases from J, with 13 bases between. In nucleotides, the CDR3 is TGTGCCAGCAGCTTAGAAGGGGGAACGTTCTATGGCTACACCTTC. It encodes CASSLEGGTFYGYTF.

The rearrangement uses TRBV6-1 and TRBJ1-5, with D uncertain. This CDR3 region has 13 residues. Deletions cut 3 bases from V and 5 bases from J, with 8 bases between. Germline V gene data show CDR1 as MNHNS and CDR2 as SASEGT. The CDR3, as DNA: TGTGCCAGCAGTGAGTTTCGTGATCAGCCCCAGCATTTT. Translated, it gives CASSEFRDQPQHF.

CDR3 DNA sequence: TGTGCCAGCAGCTTGGCCAAAATAGCGGGAGTATCTTTAAATGAGCAGTTCTTC. Translation gives CASSLAKIAGVSLNEQFF. The chain uses TRBV5-4 and TRBJ2-1; TRBD2 agrees at 9 bases. Germline V lookup: CDR1 SGHNT, CDR2 YYREEE (reference sequence). V trimming: 0 bases; J trimming: 7 bases; junction bases outside the gene matches: 14. The CDR3 is 18 amino acids. Together with reference TRBV5-4 and TRBJ2-1, the CDR3 gives the full variable domain: ETGVTQSPTHLIKTRGQQVTLRCSSQSGHNTVSWYQQALGQGPQFIFQYYREEENGRGNFPPRFSGLQFPNYSSELNVNALELDDSALYLCASSLAKIAGVSLNEQFFGPGTRLTVL.

The chain is built from TRBV6-5 and TRBJ1-1; the match to TRBD1 covers 8 bases. CDR1 and CDR2 from the germline V gene are MNHEY and SVGAGI. The CDR3 runs to 14 residues. V gave up 4 bases and J gave up 2 bases; unmatched junction bases: 3. CDR3: CASSSDRGNTEAFF. CDR3 DNA sequence: TGTGCCAGCAGTTCTGACAGGGGTAACACTGAAGCTTTCTTT.

This clone appeared a single time. The chain recombines TRBV11-2 with TRBJ2-5; TRBD1 aligns across 8 bases. Germline CDR1 reads SGHAT; CDR2 reads FQNNGV. Germline trimming cut 5 bases from V and 5 bases from J; bases unmatched to any gene: 13. The CDR3 has 16 amino acids. The CDR3: CASSTRTGKVGETQYF. The DNA for the CDR3 is TGTGCCAGCAGCACACGGACAGGGAAAGTAGGGGAGACCCAGTACTTC.

The chain carries TRBV18 and TRBJ1-3, with unresolved D. Trimming left V 2 bases short and J 0 bases short, with 5 bases between. CDR1 is KGHSH, CDR2 LQKENI, per germline. The CDR3 covers 14 residues. CDR3 protein: CASSPRDSGNTIYF. Written as DNA, the CDR3 is TGTGCCAGCTCACCAAGAGACTCTGGAAACACCATATATTTT.

This clone was seen just once. The chain has TRBV5-1 and TRBJ1-3, with D unresolved. Germline V CDR1 and CDR2: SGHRS, YFSETQ. V lost 0 bases and J lost 4, with 5 bases in between. The CDR3 runs 13 residues. The DNA of the CDR3 is TGCGCCAGCAGCTTGGAGGAGGGAAACACCATATATTTT. It yields the protein CASSLEEGNTIYF. Looking up the rest from reference TRBV5-1 and TRBJ1-3 gives the full variable domain: KAGVTQTPRYLIKTRGQQVTLSCSPISGHRSVSWYQQTPGQGLQFLFEYFSETQRNKGNFPGRFSGRQFSNSRSEMNVSTLELGDSALYLCASSLEEGNTIYFGEGSWLTVV.

This chain joins TRBV28 and TRBJ2-5; no clear D. Germline values: CDR1 MDHEN, CDR2 SYDVKM. With 5 bases removed from V and 7 bases from J, the gap between germline ends came to 14 bases. CDR3 length equals 13 residues. The CDR3 spells CASSTDTAGTQYF. The CDR3 nucleotides are TGTGCCAGCAGTACAGACACCGCCGGGACCCAGTACTTC.